The rows below give T cell receptor beta chains drawn from one sample of a study of response to subunit inactivated influenza vaccine. TCRdb itself ran the RT-PCR reads through MiXCR, one entry per CDR3 protein. This sample yields more than 600,000 distinct CDR3 sequences, of which about 18% are seen a single time; roughly a tenth belongs to the top ten. The sample was PBMCs from blood, taken more than 4 days after vaccination. All receptors derive from a man aged 45-65 years who received an inactivated influenza vaccine. The conserved cysteine and the conserved F or W are not part of the CDR3 here. Part of the rows lack a size; the others show once, few, many or a class for expanded clones.

v_call	clone_size	j_call	cdr3_aa
TRBV20-1	.	TRBJ2-7	SARVIRDRGPMGYEQY
TRBV5-1	.	TRBJ2-5	ASSITPGQGAQETQY
TRBV28	many	TRBJ1-2	ASSTLNYGYT
TRBV2	few	TRBJ2-3	ASSNGEADTQY
TRBV20-1	few	TRBJ2-5	SARQERFGRETQY
TRBV5-1	few	TRBJ2-1	ASSLVIAGDEQF
TRBV18	.	TRBJ1-1	ASSPSLTGVRNTEAF
TRBV20-1	.	TRBJ2-1	SATPGTKPNEQF
TRBV29-1	few	TRBJ2-1	SEQGIGRHEQF
TRBV29-1	.	TRBJ2-7	SVLGDSGEWTQY
TRBV7-2	.	TRBJ2-2	ASRPGATGELF
TRBV3-1	.	TRBJ1-6	ASSQGQRNSPLH
TRBV20-1	.	TRBJ1-4	SAIPDRRDNEKLF
TRBV11-2	.	TRBJ2-3	ASSLGTLAGGSPDTQY
TRBV4-2	.	TRBJ2-7	ASSPDPGVSYEQY
TRBV12-3/TRBV12-4	.	TRBJ2-3	ASTPGTGGGTDTQY